This TCR beta chain was profiled in a study of PD-L1 blockade in urothelial cancer. Measured with immunoSEQ multiplex PCR; TCRdb has only the in-frame clones, and not every one. Of approximately 86,000 clones detected, 85% appear once; the ten largest clones hold approximately 6.7%. Stated time point: pretreatment peripheral blood. This TCR was recovered from a middle-aged man with urothelial cancer. The sample was PBMCs, taken around atezolizumab (anti-PD-L1) treatment.

The CDR3 here is CASSLSGQGTDTQYF. CDR3 in DNA: TGTGCCAGCAGTTTATCGGGACAGGGCACAGATACGCAGTATTTT. The chain couples TRBV28 to TRBJ2-3; 8 bases align to TRBD1. This CDR3 comprises 15 residues. Germline CDR1 MDHEN, CDR2 SYDVKM. The V segment lost 1 base and the J segment 1 base; nucleotides outside the gene matches: 1.